This T cell receptor beta chain is drawn from a study of cytomegalovirus exposure and HLA in healthy donors. This clone showed up just once. J was trimmed by 5 bases and V by 6 bases; bases with no gene match: 13. The germline CDR1 and CDR2 sequences are MDHEN and SYDVKM. The CDR3 runs to 17 residues. Primers included in the PCR were 60 Vbeta and 13 Jbeta primers. The method was immunoSEQ multiplex PCR; TCRdb's version includes in-frame clones alone and lacks a portion of them. Among some 130,000 clones, 79% were seen once, and the ten largest hold roughly 6.8%. The chain recombines TRBV28 with TRBJ2-5, with 12 positions matching TRBD2. This TCR was recovered from a man aged 35 to 55 in good health and CMV-seropositive. Specimen: PBMCs. The DNA for the CDR3 is TGTGCCAGCAGACCCATGACTAGCGGGAGTGGAATGGAGACCCAGTACTTC. Amino acid sequence: CASRPMTSGSGMETQYF.